This is a list of T cell receptor beta chains from one sample in a study of beta chain features in type 1 diabetes. Some clones are missing from TCRdb's copy, which holds only in-frame ones; the method was immunoSEQ multiplex PCR. This table holds approximately 270,000 clones, roughly an eighth found once. Sequencing used naive CD4+ T cells from blood. The receptors originated from a young man with type 1 diabetes. Both conserved end residues are part of each CDR3. D genes are given only for firm matches. Size is omitted from some rows. Given values are once, few, many or a class for expanded clones.

TRBJ1-1 | few | NA | TRBV29-1 | TGCAGCGTTCAGTCAACACGGGGGAACACTGAAGCTTTCTTT | CSVQSTRGNTEAFF
TRBJ2-7 | NA | NA | TRBV28 | TGTGCCACCTTCTCAGACAGTCTTGAGCAGTACTTC | CATFSDSLEQYF
TRBJ2-7 | NA | NA | TRBV5-1 | TGCGCCAGCAGCTTGGCCTCCGGGGGATGGGACGAGCAGTACTTC | CASSLASGGWDEQYF
TRBJ2-3 | few | TRBD1 | TRBV18 | TGTGCCAGCTCACCACCGTCAGGGGGCGCGTATACGCAGTATTTT | CASSPPSGGAYTQYF
TRBJ2-1 | NA | TRBD2 | TRBV2 | TGTGCCAGCAGCGCCGGGACTAGCGGTTACAATGAGCAGTTCTTC | CASSAGTSGYNEQFF
TRBJ2-6 | NA | TRBD1 | TRBV27 | TGTGCCAGCAGTGACCGACAGGGTATCCCGTCTGGGGCCAACGTCCTGACTTTC | CASSDRQGIPSGANVLTF
TRBJ2-5 | few | TRBD2 | TRBV7-3 | TGTGCCAGCAGCCCAGGAGCTAGCGGACAAGAGACCCAGTACTTC | CASSPGASGQETQYF
TRBJ2-2 | few | TRBD1 | TRBV9 | TGTGCCAGCAGCGAGGCTGCCGGGACAGGGGACACCGGGGAGCTGTTTTTT | CASSEAAGTGDTGELFF
TRBJ2-1 | few | TRBD2 | TRBV5-4 | TGTGCCAGCAGCTTGGTACTAGCGGGAGGGACTGAGCAGTTCTTC | CASSLVLAGGTEQFF
TRBJ1-5 | NA | NA | TRBV2 | TGTGCCAGCAGTCTACAGGCCAACAATCAGCCCCAGCATTTT | CASSLQANNQPQHF
TRBJ2-7 | NA | NA | TRBV19 | TGTGCCAGTAGTATCTCCTCAACCCAAATACTCGAGCAGTACTTC | CASSISSTQILEQYF
TRBJ2-2 | NA | NA | TRBV7-9 | TGTGCCAGCAGCCCCCGCGGGATGACGGGCACCGGGGAGCTGTTTTTT | CASSPRGMTGTGELFF
TRBJ1-2 | few | NA | TRBV29-1 | TGCAGCGTTGGACCCCCCAGCGGGGGTCCCTATGGCTACACCTTC | CSVGPPSGGPYGYTF
TRBJ2-7 | few | NA | TRBV13 | TGTGCCAGCAGCTTAGATTCTCCCTACGAGCAGTACTTC | CASSLDSPYEQYF
TRBJ2-3 | NA | NA | TRBV28 | TGTGCCAGCAGTCCAATTGACCGGGTGACGCAGTATTTT | CASSPIDRVTQYF
TRBJ2-1 | few | TRBD2 | TRBV4-1 | TGCGCCAGCAGCCCCCCTCAGCTGGCGGGAGTGGGGGAGCAGTTCTTC | CASSPPQLAGVGEQFF
TRBJ2-6 | NA | NA | TRBV4-1 | TGCGCCAGCAGCCAAGAGACGGCGGCGGGAGTCCTGACTTTC | CASSQETAAGVLTF
TRBJ1-1 | few | TRBD1 | TRBV5-1 | TGCGCCAGCAGCTTGGGCAAGGGGGCGTGGACTGAAGCTTTCTTT | CASSLGKGAWTEAFF
TRBJ1-4 | few | TRBD1 | TRBV6-6 | TGTGCCAGCACCGTGACAGGGAAGGCCCCTAATGAAAAACTGTTTTTT | CASTVTGKAPNEKLFF
TRBJ2-1 | few | NA | TRBV28 | TGTGCCAGCAGCCTCGGGGTGGATTACAATGAGCAGTTCTTC | CASSLGVDYNEQFF
TRBJ2-2 | few | TRBD1 | TRBV28 | TGTGCCAGCAGTTGGACAGGGATGAACACCGGGGAGCTGTTTTTT | CASSWTGMNTGELFF
TRBJ1-2 | NA | TRBD1 | TRBV7-3 | TGTGCCAGCAGCTTAAACATACAGGGGGATGGCTACACCTTC | CASSLNIQGDGYTF
TRBJ2-1 | few | NA | TRBV20-1 | TGCAGTGCTGCGACTAGCAATGAGCAGTTCTTC | CSAATSNEQFF
TRBJ1-5 | few | NA | TRBV2 | TGTGCCAGCAGCTGGACAGTCGATAGCAATCAGCCCCAGCATTTT | CASSWTVDSNQPQHF
TRBJ1-1 | NA | TRBD1 | TRBV18 | TGTGCCAGCTCACGGGGACAGGGGACTGAAGCTTTCTTT | CASSRGQGTEAFF
TRBJ1-2 | NA | NA | TRBV14 | TGTGCCAGCAGCCCGATGCGAGGGGGGGCCTATGGCTACACCTTC | CASSPMRGGAYGYTF
TRBJ1-1 | NA | TRBD1 | TRBV11-3 | TGTGCCAGCAGCTTGCAGGGGGGGAACACTGAAGCTTTCTTT | CASSLQGGNTEAFF
TRBJ1-2 | NA | TRBD1 | TRBV30 | TGTGCCTGGAGTATTGACAGGGGGCCCAACTATGGCTACACCTTC | CAWSIDRGPNYGYTF
TRBJ1-2 | few | TRBD1 | TRBV30 | TGTGCCTGGAGCCGGGACAGGGGGCGGTACGGCTATGGCTACACCTTC | CAWSRDRGRYGYGYTF
TRBJ2-2 | NA | NA | TRBV18 | TGTGCCAGCTCGCGGAGCCGGGAGTCGGCCGGGGAGCTGTTTTTT | CASSRSRESAGELFF
TRBJ1-5 | NA | NA | TRBV2 | TGTGCCAGCAGTCTAGGACACCGAGGCCAGCCCCAGCATTTT | CASSLGHRGQPQHF
TRBJ1-2 | few | NA | TRBV18 | TGTGCCAGCTCACCACCGAATGGAGGAGTTGACTATGGCTACACCTTC | CASSPPNGGVDYGYTF